The 30 T cell receptor beta chains in this list originate from one sample, sequenced in a study of liver allograft versus peripheral blood T cells. At the level of the study: A comparison was made between T cell receptor repertoires in transplanted livers and those in recipients' peripheral blood.

TCRdb used MiXCR to reprocess the reads, holding one entry per CDR3 protein. The sample has about 14,000 distinct CDR3 sequences; approximately 20% are singletons. These receptors all stem from a human patient who had a liver transplant. Some T cells may originate from the graft donor.

The gene calls are TRBV20-1 and TRBJ1-1, with D possibly TRBD1 on 5 matching bases. Germline V CDR1 and CDR2: DFQATT, SNEGSKA (reference sequence). The CDR3 sequence is 13 residues long. The V end lost 6 bases, the J end lost 4 bases, and 15 bases lay between the germline ends. This chain's CDR3 is CSALSGMGTEAFF. In DNA form, the CDR3 reads TGCAGTGCGTTATCAGGGATGGGCACTGAAGCTTTCTTT.

In its sample, this clonotype was seen many times. The J gene is TRBJ2-7, the V gene TRBV6-1; D is perhaps TRBD1 (5 bases). The germline V and J ends were trimmed by 1 base and 4 bases, with 11 bases remaining between them. Germline V gene lookup returns CDR1 MNHNS and CDR2 SASEGT. This CDR3 is built from 14 residues. CDR3 bases: TGTGCCAGCAGTGAAGTCGGGCCAGGGTACGAGCAGTACTTC. As protein: CASSEVGPGYEQYF.

Worth noting for this clonotype: A much more abundant neighbour one base away suggests this may be a read error. The chain employs TRBV29-1 and TRBJ2-7; unclear D gene. This CDR3 comprises 13 residues. Germline loops: CDR1 SQVTM, CDR2 ANQGSEA. CDR3 sequence reads: CSVEPDGSYDQYF. Here the CDR3 DNA reads TGCAGCGTTGAGCCGGACGGCTCCTACGATCAGTACTTC.

The chain carries TRBV6-5 and TRBJ1-6; no reliable D call. V lost 0 bases to trimming and J lost 10 bases, with 16 bases between them. The CDR3 sequence is 16 residues long. The V gene's germline CDR1 is MNHEY and CDR2 SVGAGI. CDR3 DNA: TGTGCCAGCAGTTACTCGCTAGTTACTTTGGGGTCACCCCTCCACTTT. Its protein is CASSYSLVTLGSPLHF.

Within the sample, this clonotype is medium-sized. The chain employs TRBV7-2 and TRBJ1-1, with D possibly being TRBD1 (5 bases). The CDR3 loop spans 14 amino acids. The ends were cut back, 1 base at V and 5 bases at J, with 11 bases in the middle. CDR1 and CDR2 from the germline V gene are SGHTA and FQGNSA. CDR3 sequence: CASSLEVGGTEAFF. The CDR3 coding sequence is TGTGCCAGCAGCTTAGAGGTGGGGGGGACTGAAGCTTTCTTT.

The CDR3 region is CASSLTGGTPYEQYF. The DNA for the CDR3 is TGTGCCAGCAGCCTAACAGGGGGCACACCCTACGAGCAGTACTTC. The gene calls are TRBV5-6 and TRBJ2-7, with 9 bases that match TRBD1. Germline CDR1 reads SGHDT; CDR2 reads YYEEEE. This CDR3 region has 15 residues. Losses at the gene ends were 4 bases for V and 2 bases for J; bases not matched to a gene: 7.

This clonotype was seen many times. The V and J genes are TRBV28 and TRBJ2-1; 8 bases agree with TRBD1. J was trimmed by 4 bases and V by 6 bases; bases with no gene match: 8. The CDR3 is 15 residues long. Germline V CDR1 and CDR2: MDHEN, SYDVKM. Here the CDR3 reads CASRPGQGPYNEQFF. The CDR3, as DNA: TGTGCCAGCAGACCAGGACAGGGACCTTACAATGAGCAGTTCTTC.

A few counts support this clonotype. J is TRBJ2-3 and V is TRBV7-9; D remains ambiguous. Germline loops: CDR1 SEHNR, CDR2 FQNEAQ (reference sequence). The CDR3 sequence is 12 residues long. Trimming removed 5 bases from V and 7 bases from J, with 10 bases in between. The CDR3 DNA sequence: TGTGCCAGCAGCCCCGTAGGAAATACGCAGTATTTT. Its protein product is CASSPVGNTQYF.

The rearrangement links TRBV7-2 to TRBJ1-5; D gene unclear. The germline gives CDR1 SGHTA, CDR2 FQGNSA. Trimming took 1 base from V and 4 from J, leaving 5 bases between them. The CDR3 has 13 residues. CDR3 bases: TGTGCCAGCAGCTTAGGGTTAAATCAGCCCCAGCATTTT. It codes for CASSLGLNQPQHF.

This clonotype was counted at least ten times. V is TRBV6-1 and J is TRBJ1-5, with D possibly being TRBD1 (6 bases). The V and J ends lost 7 bases and 1 base respectively, with 23 bases between them. CDR3 length: 18 amino acids. CDR1 MNHNS and CDR2 SASEGT come from the germline V gene. The CDR3 DNA follows: TGTGCCAGCAAATCCGCCCGAGGGGGGAGCGGGAGCAATCAGCCCCAGCATTTT. It yields the protein CASKSARGGSGSNQPQHF.

The rearrangement uses TRBV20-1 and TRBJ1-2; D not resolved. The V end lost 2 bases, the J end lost 7 bases, and 20 bases lay between the germline ends. This CDR3 comprises 15 residues. In germline, CDR1 is DFQATT, CDR2 SNEGSKA (reference sequence). CDR3 amino acids: CSARSSRIGYAGYTF. In DNA form, the CDR3 reads TGCAGTGCTAGAAGTTCAAGAATAGGGTACGCTGGCTACACCTTC.

The chain links TRBV6-1 to TRBJ2-3; 8 nucleotides align to TRBD2. V shed 7 bases, J shed 2 bases, and the junction held 8 bases outside the gene matches. Germline V gives CDR1 MNHNS, CDR2 SASEGT. The CDR3 length is 15 residues. CDR3 protein: CASTPGRGLTDTQYF. The CDR3 region has the DNA TGTGCCAGCACTCCCGGGAGGGGACTCACAGATACGCAGTATTTT.

The chain couples TRBV2 to TRBJ1-6; the D gene is possibly TRBD1 (5 bases). Looked up from germline, CDR1 is SNHLY and CDR2 is FYNNEI. The CDR3 runs 15 residues. The ends were cut back, 2 bases at V and 7 bases at J, with 12 bases in the middle. The CDR3 coding sequence is TGTGCCAGCAGTGAATTGGGACCGATAAATTCACCCCTCCACTTT. It encodes CASSELGPINSPLHF. Variable domain in full (rest from reference TRBV2 and TRBJ1-6): EPEVTQTPSHQVTQMGQEVILRCVPISNHLYFYWYRQILGQKVEFLVSFYNNEISEKSEIFDDQFSVERPDGSNFTLKIRSTKLEDSAMYFCASSELGPINSPLHFGNGTRLTVT.

A few counts support this clonotype. The rearrangement links TRBV20-1 to TRBJ2-3; no clear D gene. There are 11 residues in the CDR3. The V end lost 5 bases, the J end lost 0 bases, and 3 bases lay between the germline ends. CDR1 DFQATT and CDR2 SNEGSKA come from the germline V gene (reference sequence). The CDR3 DNA reads as TGCAGTGCTGGCAGCACAGATACGCAGTATTTT. Its protein product is CSAGSTDTQYF.

This clonotype came up a few times. The rearrangement joins TRBV5-1 to TRBJ1-4, with 7 nucleotides matching TRBD1. Germline CDR1 and CDR2: SGHRS and YFSETQ. The CDR3 extends over 17 amino acids. V was clipped by 4 bases and J by 2 bases; unmatched bases: 11. The CDR3, as DNA: TGCGCCAGCAGCAGCCACAGGGGCGACGGGACTAATGAAAAACTGTTTTTT. It encodes CASSSHRGDGTNEKLFF.

This clonotype has a handful of counts. This chain links TRBV7-9 with TRBJ2-3; D remains ambiguous. Germline V gives CDR1 SEHNR, CDR2 FQNEAQ (reference sequence). This CDR3 has 11 amino acids. V lost 3 bases and J 5 bases, leaving 3 bases between the germline ends. The DNA for the CDR3 is TGTGCCAGCAGCTTTCAAGATACGCAGTATTTT. This codes for CASSFQDTQYF.

Ten or more counts support this clonotype. This chain connects TRBV18 to TRBJ2-1, with TRBD1 as a possible D gene (5 bases). V was shortened by 0 bases and J by 3 bases, with 9 bases between the two germline ends. Germline CDR1 is KGHSH and CDR2 is LQKENI. The CDR3 is 15 amino acids. CDR3 DNA sequence: TGTGCCAGCTCACCACCGGGCAGGGACTACAATGAGCAGTTCTTC. Its protein product is CASSPPGRDYNEQFF.

This clonotype turned up a few times. J is TRBJ1-6 and V is TRBV16, with D perhaps matching TRBD1 (5 bases). Trimming removed 2 bases at V and 14 bases at J, with 13 bases between. Germline V gene data show CDR1 as KGHSY and CDR2 as FQNENV. This CDR3 is built from 13 residues. The DNA of the CDR3 is TGTGCCAGCAGCCAACAGGGTAGCCTTTCCCTCCACTTT. Translated: CASSQQGSLSLHF.

This clonotype has more than one count but fewer than ten. The V and J genes are TRBV28 and TRBJ2-7; weak D call: TRBD2 (6 bases). With 7 bases removed from V and 3 bases from J, the gap between germline ends came to 13 bases. Germline V gives CDR1 MDHEN, CDR2 SYDVKM. The CDR3 runs 13 residues. CDR3 region: CASTGGRGYEQYF. The CDR3 DNA sequence: TGTGCCAGCACCGGGGGACGGGGCTACGAGCAGTACTTC.

This clonotype has just a few counts. The CDR3 protein is CSEEREGYNEQFF. In DNA, the CDR3 is TGCAGTGAGGAGCGGGAGGGGTACAATGAGCAGTTCTTC. This sequence joins TRBV20-1 and TRBJ2-1; 10 nucleotides match TRBD2. CDR3 size: 13 residues. V gave up 7 bases and J gave up 4 bases; unmatched junction bases: 4. The germline gives CDR1 DFQATT, CDR2 SNEGSKA (reference sequence).

Sample share makes this clonotype medium-sized (0.01 to 0.1%). CDR3 nucleotides: TGTGCCAGCAGTGTGCTGGATTCGCCGGCTAACTATGGCTACACCTTC. Its translation is CASSVLDSPANYGYTF. This sequence joins TRBV6-1 and TRBJ1-2; D ambiguous. Trimming shortened V by 4 bases and J by 0 bases, and 15 bases separated the two germline ends. The CDR3 totals 16 residues. Germline CDR1 reads MNHNS; CDR2 reads SASEGT.

A word on this clonotype: A read error is possible here, since a much larger clone lies one base away. Since no conserved phenylalanine or tryptophan closes the CDR3, a read error is the likely cause. The chain combines TRBV7-2 with TRBJ1-5; 9 nucleotides align to TRBD1. The V gene end was trimmed by 5 bases and the J gene end by 2 bases; junction bases not matched to a gene: 4. The CDR3 covers 15 residues. Germline V CDR1 and CDR2: SGHTA, FQGNSA. CDR3 coding DNA: TGTGCCAGCAGCCCCCGGACAGGGGGCAATCAGCCCCAGCATTCT. Amino acid sequence: CASSPRTGGNQPQHS.

The V gene is TRBV5-4, the J gene TRBJ1-2; D is uncertain. The CDR3 is 13 amino acids. Germline CDR1 SGHNT, CDR2 YYREEE (reference sequence). V was trimmed by 1 base and J by 4 bases, leaving 8 bases between them. In DNA, the CDR3 is TGTGCCAGCAGCTTGCGAACAGTCTATGGCTACACCTTC. It translates to CASSLRTVYGYTF.

V gene TRBV7-4 combines with J gene TRBJ1-5; no clear D. Germline V gene lookup returns CDR1 SGHVT and CDR2 SQSDAQ. V dropped 1 base and J dropped 4 bases, with 8 bases sitting between them. This CDR3 is 14 amino acids long. CDR3 region: CASSLGGLNQPQHF. CDR3 coding DNA: TGTGCCAGCAGCTTAGGGGGTCTTAATCAGCCCCAGCATTTT.

This clonotype has just a few counts. The V call is TRBV6-5, the J call TRBJ2-7; 13 bases are shared with TRBD2. Germline loops: CDR1 MNHEY, CDR2 SVGAGI. Trimming removed 5 bases from V and 3 bases from J; junction bases left unmatched: 1. The CDR3 is made up of 14 amino acids. In DNA form, the CDR3 reads TGTGCCAGCAGTCGACTAGCGGGGGGCTACGAGCAGTACTTC. This sequence encodes CASSRLAGGYEQYF.

The rearrangement joins TRBV25-1 to TRBJ2-7, with 7 bases identical to TRBD2. Germline CDR1 is MGHDK and CDR2 is SYGVNS. The V segment lost 2 bases and the J segment 7 bases; nucleotides outside the gene matches: 2. The CDR3 runs 12 residues. The CDR3 DNA reads TGTGCCAGCAGTGAACTGGGGGGGGAGCAGTACTTC. Translation: CASSELGGEQYF.

The chain carries TRBV10-3 and TRBJ2-3, with unresolved D. CDR3 size: 12 residues. Looked up from germline, CDR1 is ENHRY and CDR2 is SYGVKD. The V and J ends lost 5 bases and 5 bases respectively, with 8 bases between them. For the CDR3, the DNA is TGTGCCATCAGTTCCGTTGGAGATACGCAGTATTTT. This encodes CAISSVGDTQYF.

The V gene is TRBV28, the J gene TRBJ1-4, with D possibly TRBD1 on 5 matching bases. Trimming left V 5 bases short and J 7 bases short, with 20 bases between. The CDR3 loop spans 16 amino acids. The V gene's germline CDR1 is MDHEN and CDR2 SYDVKM. CDR3 residues: CASSISSGNRREKLFF. DNA of the CDR3: TGTGCCAGCAGTATCTCATCCGGGAACAGGCGTGAAAAACTGTTTTTT.

This clonotype has more than one count but fewer than ten. The chain is built from TRBV7-9 and TRBJ1-3; no clear D. Germline V gene lookup returns CDR1 SEHNR and CDR2 FQNEAQ (reference sequence). The CDR3 totals 16 residues. The germline V and J ends were trimmed by 5 bases and 0 bases, with 14 bases remaining between them. CDR3 sequence (DNA): TGTGCCAGCAGCCAAACAGTACGGAGCTCTGGAAACACCATATATTTT. It encodes CASSQTVRSSGNTIYF.

Only a few counts were recorded for this clonotype. The chain carries TRBV12-3 or TRBV12-4 and TRBJ1-5, with TRBD1 matching 11 bases. CDR3 length equals 15 residues. J was trimmed by 6 bases and V by 5 bases; bases with no gene match: 6. The CDR3 loop is CASSRDRGVGQPQHF. The CDR3 DNA sequence: TGTGCCAGCAGTCGGGACAGGGGGGTCGGTCAGCCCCAGCATTTT.